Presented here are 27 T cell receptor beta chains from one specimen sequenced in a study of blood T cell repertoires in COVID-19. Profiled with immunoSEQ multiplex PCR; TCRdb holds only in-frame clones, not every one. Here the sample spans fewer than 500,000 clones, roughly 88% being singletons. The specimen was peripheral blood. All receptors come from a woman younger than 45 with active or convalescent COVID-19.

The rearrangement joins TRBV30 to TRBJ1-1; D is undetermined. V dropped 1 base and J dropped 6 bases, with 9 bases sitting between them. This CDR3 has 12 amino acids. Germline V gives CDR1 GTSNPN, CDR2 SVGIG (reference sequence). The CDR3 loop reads CAWSGSGPEAFF. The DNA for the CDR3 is TGTGCCTGGAGTGGCTCTGGCCCTGAAGCTTTCTTT.

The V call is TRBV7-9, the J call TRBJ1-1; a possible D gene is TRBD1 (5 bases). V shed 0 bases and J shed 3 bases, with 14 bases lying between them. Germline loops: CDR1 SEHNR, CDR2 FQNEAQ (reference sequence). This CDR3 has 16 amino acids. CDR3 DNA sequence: TGTGCCAGCAGCTTAGCGCTGGGGAAAGGGGACACTGAAGCTTTCTTT. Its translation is CASSLALGKGDTEAFF.

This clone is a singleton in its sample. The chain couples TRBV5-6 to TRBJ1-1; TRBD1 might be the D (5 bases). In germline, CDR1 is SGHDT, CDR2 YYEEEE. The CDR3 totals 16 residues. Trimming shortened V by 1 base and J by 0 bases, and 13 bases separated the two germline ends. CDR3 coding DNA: TGTGCCAGCAGCTTGCGTTCGGTCAGGGTGAACACTGAAGCTTTCTTT. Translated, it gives CASSLRSVRVNTEAFF.

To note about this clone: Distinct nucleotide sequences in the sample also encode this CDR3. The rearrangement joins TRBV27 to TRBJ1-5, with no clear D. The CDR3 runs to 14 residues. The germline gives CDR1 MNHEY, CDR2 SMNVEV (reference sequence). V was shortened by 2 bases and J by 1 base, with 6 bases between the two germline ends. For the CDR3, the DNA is TGTGCCAGCAGTTTAGGCCAGAGCAATCAGCCCCAGCATTTT. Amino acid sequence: CASSLGQSNQPQHF.

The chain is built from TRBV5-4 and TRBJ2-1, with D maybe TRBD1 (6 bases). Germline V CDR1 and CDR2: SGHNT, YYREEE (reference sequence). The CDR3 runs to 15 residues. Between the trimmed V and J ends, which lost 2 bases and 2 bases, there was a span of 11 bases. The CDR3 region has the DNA TGTGCCAGCAGCTTAGTCGGACAGCCCTACAATGAGCAGTTCTTC. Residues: CASSLVGQPYNEQFF.

CDR3 DNA: TGTGCCAGCAGCTCAGGACTGTCGCAGATCCAGTACTTC. Encoded protein: CASSSGLSQIQYF. V and J are TRBV5-4 and TRBJ2-5; a possible D gene is TRBD2 (5 bases). CDR3 size: 13 residues. Trimming took 3 bases from V and 10 from J, leaving 16 bases between them. Germline lookup yields CDR1 SGHNT and CDR2 YYREEE (reference sequence).

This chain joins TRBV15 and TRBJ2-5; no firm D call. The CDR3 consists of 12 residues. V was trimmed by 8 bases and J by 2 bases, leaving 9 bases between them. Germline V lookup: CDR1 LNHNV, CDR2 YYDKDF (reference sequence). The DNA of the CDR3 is TGTGCCACCGGCCTGGCACAAGAGACCCAGTACTTC. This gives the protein CATGLAQETQYF.

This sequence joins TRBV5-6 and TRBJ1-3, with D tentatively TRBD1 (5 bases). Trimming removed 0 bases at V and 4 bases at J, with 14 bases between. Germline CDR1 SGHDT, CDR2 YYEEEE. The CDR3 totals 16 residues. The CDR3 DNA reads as TGTGCCAGCAGCTTGGATTCAGCAGGGTGGGGAAACACCATATATTTT. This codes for CASSLDSAGWGNTIYF.

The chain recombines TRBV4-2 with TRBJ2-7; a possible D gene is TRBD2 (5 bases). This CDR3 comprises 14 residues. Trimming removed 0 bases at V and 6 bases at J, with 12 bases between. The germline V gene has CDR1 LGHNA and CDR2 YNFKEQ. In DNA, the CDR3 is TGTGCCAGCAGCCAAGATGGGTACCTAGCCGAGCAGTACTTC. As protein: CASSQDGYLAEQYF.

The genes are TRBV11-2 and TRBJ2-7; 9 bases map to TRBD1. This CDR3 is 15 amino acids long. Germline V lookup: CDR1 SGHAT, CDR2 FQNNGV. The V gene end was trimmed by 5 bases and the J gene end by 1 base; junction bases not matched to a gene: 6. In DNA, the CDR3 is TGTGCCAGCAGCCCCACAGGGGGCGATTCCTACGAGCAGTACTTC. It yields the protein CASSPTGGDSYEQYF.

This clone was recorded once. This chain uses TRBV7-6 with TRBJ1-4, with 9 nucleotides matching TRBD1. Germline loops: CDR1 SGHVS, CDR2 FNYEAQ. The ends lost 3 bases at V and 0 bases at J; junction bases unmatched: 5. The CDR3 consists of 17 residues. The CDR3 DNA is TGTGCCAGCAGCTTTGGACAGGGGCCCGCAACTAATGAAAAACTGTTTTTT. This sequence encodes CASSFGQGPATNEKLFF.

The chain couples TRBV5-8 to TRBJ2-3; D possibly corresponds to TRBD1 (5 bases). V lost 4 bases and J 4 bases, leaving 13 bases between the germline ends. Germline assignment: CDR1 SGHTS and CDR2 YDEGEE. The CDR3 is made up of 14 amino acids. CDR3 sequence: CASSPWGVADTQYF. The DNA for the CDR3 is TGTGCCAGCAGCCCCTGGGGCGTCGCAGATACGCAGTATTTT.

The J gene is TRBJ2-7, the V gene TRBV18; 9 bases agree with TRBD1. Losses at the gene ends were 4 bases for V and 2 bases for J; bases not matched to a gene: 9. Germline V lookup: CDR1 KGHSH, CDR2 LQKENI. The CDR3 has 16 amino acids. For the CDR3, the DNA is TGTGCCAGCTCACGAGGGGCCGGACAGGGGCCCTACGAGCAGTACTTC. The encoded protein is CASSRGAGQGPYEQYF. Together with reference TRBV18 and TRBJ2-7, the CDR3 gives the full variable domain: NAGVMQNPRHLVRRRGQEARLRCSPMKGHSHVYWYRQLPEEGLKFMVYLQKENIIDESGMPKERFSAEFPKEGPSILRIQQVVRGDSAAYFCASSRGAGQGPYEQYFGPGTRLTVT.

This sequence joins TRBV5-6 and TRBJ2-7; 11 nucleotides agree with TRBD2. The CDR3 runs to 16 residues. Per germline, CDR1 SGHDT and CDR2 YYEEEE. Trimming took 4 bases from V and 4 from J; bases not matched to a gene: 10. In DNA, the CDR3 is TGTGCCAGCAGCCCCGCCCTAGCGGGGGGCCTTTACGAGCAGTACTTC. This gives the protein CASSPALAGGLYEQYF.

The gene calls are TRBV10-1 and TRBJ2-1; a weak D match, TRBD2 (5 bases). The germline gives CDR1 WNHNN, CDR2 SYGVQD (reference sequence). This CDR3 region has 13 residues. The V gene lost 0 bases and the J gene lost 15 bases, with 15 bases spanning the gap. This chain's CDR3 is CASSESDRGGVFF. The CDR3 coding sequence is TGCGCCAGCAGTGAGTCGGATCGGGGTGGGGTGTTCTTC.

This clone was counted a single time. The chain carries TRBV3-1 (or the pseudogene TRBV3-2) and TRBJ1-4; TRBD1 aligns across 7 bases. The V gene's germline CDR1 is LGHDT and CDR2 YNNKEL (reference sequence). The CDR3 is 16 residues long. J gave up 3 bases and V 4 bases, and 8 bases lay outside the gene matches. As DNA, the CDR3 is TGTGCCAGCAGCCGACACACAGGGGCCTCTAATGAAAAACTGTTTTTT. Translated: CASSRHTGASNEKLFF.

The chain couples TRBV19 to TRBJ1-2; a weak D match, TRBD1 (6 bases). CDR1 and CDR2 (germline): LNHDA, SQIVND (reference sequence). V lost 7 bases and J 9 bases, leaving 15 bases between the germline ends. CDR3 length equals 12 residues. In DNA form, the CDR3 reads TGTGCCAGTAAGAAGGGGGAGGGTAGCTACACCTTC. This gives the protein CASKKGEGSYTF. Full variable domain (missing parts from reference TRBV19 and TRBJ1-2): DGGITQSPKYLFRKEGQNVTLSCEQNLNHDAMYWYRQDPGQGLRLIYYSQIVNDFQKGDIAEGYSVSREKKESFPLTVTSAQKNPTAFYLCASKKGEGSYTFGSGTRLTVV.

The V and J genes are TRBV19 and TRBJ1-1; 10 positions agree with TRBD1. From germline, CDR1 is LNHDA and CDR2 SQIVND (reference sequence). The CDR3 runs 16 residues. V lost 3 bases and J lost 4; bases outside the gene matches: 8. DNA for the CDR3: TGTGCCAGTAGTATTGGGACAGGGGTGCAGGGCACTGAAGCTTTCTTT. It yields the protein CASSIGTGVQGTEAFF.

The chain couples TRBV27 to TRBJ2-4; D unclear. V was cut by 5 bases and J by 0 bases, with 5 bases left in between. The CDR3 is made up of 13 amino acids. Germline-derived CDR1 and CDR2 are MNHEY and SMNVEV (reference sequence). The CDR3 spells CASSLIAKNIQYF. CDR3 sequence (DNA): TGTGCCAGCAGTCTTATAGCCAAAAACATTCAGTACTTC.

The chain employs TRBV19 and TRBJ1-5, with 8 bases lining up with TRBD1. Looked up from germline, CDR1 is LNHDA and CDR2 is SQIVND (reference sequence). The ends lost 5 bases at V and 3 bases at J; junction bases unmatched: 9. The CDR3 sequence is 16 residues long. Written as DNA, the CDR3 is TGTGCCAGTAGTTACTTACAGGGGGATCTCAATCAGCCCCAGCATTTT. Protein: CASSYLQGDLNQPQHF.

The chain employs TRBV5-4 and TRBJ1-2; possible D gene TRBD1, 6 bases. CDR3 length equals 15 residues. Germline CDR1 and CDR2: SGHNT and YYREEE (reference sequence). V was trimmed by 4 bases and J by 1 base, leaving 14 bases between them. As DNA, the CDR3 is TGTGCCAGCAGCCCCTCGGGACAAAATAACTATGGCTACACCTTC. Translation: CASSPSGQNNYGYTF. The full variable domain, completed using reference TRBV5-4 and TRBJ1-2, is ETGVTQSPTHLIKTRGQQVTLRCSSQSGHNTVSWYQQALGQGPQFIFQYYREEENGRGNFPPRFSGLQFPNYSSELNVNALELDDSALYLCASSPSGQNNYGYTFGSGTRLTVV.

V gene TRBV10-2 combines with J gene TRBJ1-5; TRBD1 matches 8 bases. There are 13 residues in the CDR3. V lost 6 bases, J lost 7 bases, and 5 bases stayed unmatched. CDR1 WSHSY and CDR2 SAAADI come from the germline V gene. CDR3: CASRGTGHQPQHF. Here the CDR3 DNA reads TGCGCCAGCAGGGGGACAGGCCACCAGCCCCAGCATTTT.

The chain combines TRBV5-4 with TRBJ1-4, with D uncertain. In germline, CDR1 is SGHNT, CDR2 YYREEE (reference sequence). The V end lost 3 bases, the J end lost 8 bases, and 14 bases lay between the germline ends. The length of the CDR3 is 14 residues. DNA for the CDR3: TGTGCCAGCAGCTCGAAGCTTAGAGGGGAAAAACTGTTTTTT. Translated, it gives CASSSKLRGEKLFF.

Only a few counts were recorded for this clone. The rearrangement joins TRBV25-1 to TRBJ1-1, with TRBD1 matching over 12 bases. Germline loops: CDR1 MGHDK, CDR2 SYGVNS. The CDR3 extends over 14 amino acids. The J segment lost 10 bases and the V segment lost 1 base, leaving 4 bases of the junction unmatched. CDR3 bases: TGTGCCAGCAGTGAATTTGGGGACAGGGGGCGAGCTTTCTTT. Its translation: CASSEFGDRGRAFF.

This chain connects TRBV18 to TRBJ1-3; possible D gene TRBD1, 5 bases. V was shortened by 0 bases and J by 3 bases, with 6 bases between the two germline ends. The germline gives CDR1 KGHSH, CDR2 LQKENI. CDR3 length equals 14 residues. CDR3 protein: CASSPPTGGNTIYF. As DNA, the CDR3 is TGTGCCAGCTCACCACCTACAGGTGGAAACACCATATATTTT. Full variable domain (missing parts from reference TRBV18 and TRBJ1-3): NAGVMQNPRHLVRRRGQEARLRCSPMKGHSHVYWYRQLPEEGLKFMVYLQKENIIDESGMPKERFSAEFPKEGPSILRIQQVVRGDSAAYFCASSPPTGGNTIYFGEGSWLTVV.

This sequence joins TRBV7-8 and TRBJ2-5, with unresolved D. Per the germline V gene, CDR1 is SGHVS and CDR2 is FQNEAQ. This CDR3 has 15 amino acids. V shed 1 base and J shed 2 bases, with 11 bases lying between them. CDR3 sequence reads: CASSLGLPHQETQYF. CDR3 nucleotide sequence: TGTGCCAGCAGCTTAGGACTCCCCCATCAAGAGACCCAGTACTTC.

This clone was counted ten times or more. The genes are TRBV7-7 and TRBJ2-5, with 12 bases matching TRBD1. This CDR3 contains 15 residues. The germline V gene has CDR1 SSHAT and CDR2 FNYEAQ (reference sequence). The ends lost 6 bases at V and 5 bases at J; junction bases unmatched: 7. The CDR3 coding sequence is TGTGCCAGCAGTTCAGGGACAGGGGGCCGGGAGACCCAGTACTTC. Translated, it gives CASSSGTGGRETQYF.